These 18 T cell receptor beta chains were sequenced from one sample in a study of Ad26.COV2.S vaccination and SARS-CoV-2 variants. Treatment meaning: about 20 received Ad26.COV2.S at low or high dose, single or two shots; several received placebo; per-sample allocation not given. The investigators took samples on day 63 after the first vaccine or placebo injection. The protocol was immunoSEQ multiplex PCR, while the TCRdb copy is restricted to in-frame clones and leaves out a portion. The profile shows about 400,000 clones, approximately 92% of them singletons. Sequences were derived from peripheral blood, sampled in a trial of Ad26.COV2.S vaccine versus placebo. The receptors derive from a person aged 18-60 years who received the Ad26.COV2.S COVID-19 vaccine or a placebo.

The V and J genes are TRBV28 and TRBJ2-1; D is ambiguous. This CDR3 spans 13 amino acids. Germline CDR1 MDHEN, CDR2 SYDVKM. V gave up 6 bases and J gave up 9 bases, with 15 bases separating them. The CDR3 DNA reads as TGTGCCAGCAGGGTAAACCTCTTGGGTGAGCAGTTCTTC. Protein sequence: CASRVNLLGEQFF.

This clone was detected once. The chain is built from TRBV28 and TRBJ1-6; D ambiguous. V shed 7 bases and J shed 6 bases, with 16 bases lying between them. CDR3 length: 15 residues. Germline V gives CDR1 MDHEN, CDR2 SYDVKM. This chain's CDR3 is CASTTGQLGNSPLHF. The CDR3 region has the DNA TGTGCCAGCACCACGGGCCAGCTCGGTAATTCACCCCTCCACTTT. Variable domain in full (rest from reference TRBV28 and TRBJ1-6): DVKVTQSSRYLVKRTGEKVFLECVQDMDHENMFWYRQDPGLGLRLIYFSYDVKMKEKGDIPEGYSVSREKKERFSLILESASTNQTSMYLCASTTGQLGNSPLHFGNGTRLTVT.

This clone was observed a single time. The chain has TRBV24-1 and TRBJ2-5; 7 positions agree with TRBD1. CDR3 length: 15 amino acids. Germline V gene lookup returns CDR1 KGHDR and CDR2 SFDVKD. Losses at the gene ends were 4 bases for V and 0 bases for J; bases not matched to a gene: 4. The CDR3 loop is CATSDQGGYQETQYF. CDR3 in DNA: TGTGCCACCAGTGACCAAGGGGGCTACCAAGAGACCCAGTACTTC.

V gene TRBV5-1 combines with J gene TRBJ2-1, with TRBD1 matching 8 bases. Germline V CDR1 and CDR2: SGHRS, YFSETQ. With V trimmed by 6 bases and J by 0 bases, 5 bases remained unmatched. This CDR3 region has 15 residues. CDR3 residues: CASNSGTGSYNEQFF. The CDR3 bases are TGCGCCAGCAACTCCGGGACAGGCTCCTACAATGAGCAGTTCTTC.

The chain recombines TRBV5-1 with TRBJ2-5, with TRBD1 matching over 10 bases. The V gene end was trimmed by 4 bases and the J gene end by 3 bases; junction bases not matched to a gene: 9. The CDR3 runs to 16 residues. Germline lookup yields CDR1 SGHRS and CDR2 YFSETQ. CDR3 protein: CASSLRQGALKETQYF. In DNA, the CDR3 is TGCGCCAGCAGCCTGAGACAGGGGGCGCTTAAAGAGACCCAGTACTTC.

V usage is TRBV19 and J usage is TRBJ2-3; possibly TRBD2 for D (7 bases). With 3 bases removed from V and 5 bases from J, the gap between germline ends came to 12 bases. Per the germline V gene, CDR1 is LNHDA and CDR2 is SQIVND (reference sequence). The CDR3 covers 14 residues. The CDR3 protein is CASSMGASGDTQYF. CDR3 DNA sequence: TGTGCCAGTAGTATGGGGGCTAGCGGAGATACGCAGTATTTT.

Written as DNA, the CDR3 is TGCGCCAGCAGTGAAAACAGCGCAACTAATGAAAAACTGTTTTTT. It specifies CASSENSATNEKLFF. The V gene is TRBV10-1, the J gene TRBJ1-4, with D unresolved. Germline loops: CDR1 WNHNN, CDR2 SYGVQD (reference sequence). CDR3 size: 15 residues. The V end lost 3 bases, the J end lost 0 bases, and 8 bases lay between the germline ends.

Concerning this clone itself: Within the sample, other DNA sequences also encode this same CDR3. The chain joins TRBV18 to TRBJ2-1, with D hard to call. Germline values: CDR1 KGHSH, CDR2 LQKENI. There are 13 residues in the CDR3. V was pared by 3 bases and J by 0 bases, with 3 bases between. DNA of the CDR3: TGTGCCAGCTCACCCAACTCCTACAATGAGCAGTTCTTC. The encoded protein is CASSPNSYNEQFF.

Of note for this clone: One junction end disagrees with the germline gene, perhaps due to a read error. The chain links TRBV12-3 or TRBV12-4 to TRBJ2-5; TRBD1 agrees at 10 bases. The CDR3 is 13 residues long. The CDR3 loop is CASSSGTGEIQYF. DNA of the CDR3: TGTGCCAGCAGTTCCGGGACAGGGGAGATCCAGTACTTC.

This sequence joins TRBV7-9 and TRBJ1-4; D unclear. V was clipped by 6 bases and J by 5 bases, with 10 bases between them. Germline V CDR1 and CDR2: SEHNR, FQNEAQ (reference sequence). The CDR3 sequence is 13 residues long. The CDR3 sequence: CASSSDGNEKLFF. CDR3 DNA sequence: TGTGCCAGCAGTTCGGATGGGAATGAAAAACTGTTTTTT.

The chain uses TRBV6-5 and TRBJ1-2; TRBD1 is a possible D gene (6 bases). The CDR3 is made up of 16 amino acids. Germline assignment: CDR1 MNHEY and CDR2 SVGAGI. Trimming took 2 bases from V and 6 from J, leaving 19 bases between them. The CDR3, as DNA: TGTGCCAGCAGTTACGACCCAAACAGGGCAGACAATGGCTACACCTTC. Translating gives CASSYDPNRADNGYTF.

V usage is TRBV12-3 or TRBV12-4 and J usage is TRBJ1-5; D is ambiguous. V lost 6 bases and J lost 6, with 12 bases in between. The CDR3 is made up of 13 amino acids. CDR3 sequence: CASSVAGGQPQHF. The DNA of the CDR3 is TGTGCCAGCAGCGTTGCGGGCGGTCAGCCCCAGCATTTT.

The CDR3 nucleotides are TGTGCCAGCAGCTTAGGGGGGGGTGGCTCCTACAATGAGCAGTTCTTC. Its translation: CASSLGGGGSYNEQFF. The rearrangement uses TRBV7-6 and TRBJ2-1; TRBD2 aligns across 7 bases. With V trimmed by 1 base and J by 0 bases, 3 bases remained unmatched. CDR3 length: 16 amino acids. Looked up from germline, CDR1 is SGHVS and CDR2 is FNYEAQ.

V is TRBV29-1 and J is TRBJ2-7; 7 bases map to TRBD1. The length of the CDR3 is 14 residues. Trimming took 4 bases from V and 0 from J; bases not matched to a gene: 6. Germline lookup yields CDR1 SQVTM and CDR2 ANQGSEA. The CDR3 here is CSVVGDRASYEQYF. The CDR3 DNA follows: TGCAGCGTTGTGGGTGACAGGGCCTCCTACGAGCAGTACTTC.

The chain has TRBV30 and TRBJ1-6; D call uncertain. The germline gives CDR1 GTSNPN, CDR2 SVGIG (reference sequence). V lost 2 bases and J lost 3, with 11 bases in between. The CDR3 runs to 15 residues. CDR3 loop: CAWSPPFSYNSPLHF. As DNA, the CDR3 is TGTGCCTGGAGTCCCCCTTTCAGCTATAATTCACCCCTCCACTTT.

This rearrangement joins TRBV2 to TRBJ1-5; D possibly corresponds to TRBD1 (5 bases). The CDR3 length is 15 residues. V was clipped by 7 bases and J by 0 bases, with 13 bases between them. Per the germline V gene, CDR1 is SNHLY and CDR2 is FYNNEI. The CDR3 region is CASIESGTSNQPQHF. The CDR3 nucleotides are TGTGCCAGCATAGAGTCCGGGACTAGCAATCAGCCCCAGCATTTT.

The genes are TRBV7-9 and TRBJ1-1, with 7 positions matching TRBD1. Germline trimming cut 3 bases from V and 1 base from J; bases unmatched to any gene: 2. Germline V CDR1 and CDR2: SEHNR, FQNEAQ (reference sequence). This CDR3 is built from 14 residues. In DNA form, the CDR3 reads TGTGCCAGCAGCTTGGGACAGAAGAACACTGAAGCTTTCTTT. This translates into CASSLGQKNTEAFF.

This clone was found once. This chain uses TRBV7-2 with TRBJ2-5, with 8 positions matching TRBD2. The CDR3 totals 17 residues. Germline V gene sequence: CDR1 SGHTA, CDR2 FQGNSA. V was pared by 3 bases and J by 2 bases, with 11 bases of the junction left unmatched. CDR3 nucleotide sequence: TGTGCCAGCAGCTTTGGAGGGAGCGGGGGTCAACAAGAGACCCAGTACTTC. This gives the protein CASSFGGSGGQQETQYF.